The 28 T cell receptor beta chains below all came from one sample that was sequenced in a study of shared clonotypes between healthy human individuals. Assay used: immunoSEQ multiplex PCR; TCRdb lists only in-frame clones, some missing. Among some 2,000,000 clones, 85% to 95% were seen once, and the ten largest hold roughly 0.13%. Material: naive CD4+ T cells sorted from blood. Subset described: CD45RA+ positively selected. These receptor sequences come from a man younger than 35 in good health.

In regard to this clone: Other DNA variants within this sample encode the same CDR3. The rearrangement uses TRBV7-3 and TRBJ1-6, with D hard to call. Germline V lookup: CDR1 SGHTA, CDR2 FQGTGA. V lost 1 base, J lost 7 bases, and 5 bases lay in between. The CDR3 runs 13 residues. CDR3 loop: CASSLMANSPLHF. The CDR3, as DNA: TGTGCCAGCAGCTTAATGGCGAATTCACCCCTCCACTTT.

A note on this clone: This specimen includes other DNA sequences encoding the same CDR3. This chain joins TRBV7-2 and TRBJ1-2, with a tentative D call TRBD1 (5 bases). V shed 3 bases and J shed 5 bases, with 7 bases lying between them. The germline V gene has CDR1 SGHTA and CDR2 FQGNSA. CDR3 size: 12 residues. CDR3 amino acids: CASSLGLYGYTF. CDR3 coding DNA: TGTGCCAGCAGCTTGGGGCTGTATGGCTACACCTTC. Full variable domain (rest looked up from reference TRBV7-2 and TRBJ1-2): GAGVSQSPSNKVTEKGKDVELRCDPISGHTALYWYRQSLGQGLEFLIYFQGNSAPDKSGLPSDRFSAERTGGSVSTLTIQRTQQEDSAVYLCASSLGLYGYTFGSGTRLTVV.

CDR3 in DNA: TGTGCCAGCAGCGCTAAACGGGCTAATGAAAAACTGTTTTTT. It codes for CASSAKRANEKLFF. V gene TRBV7-2 combines with J gene TRBJ1-4; no clear D gene. CDR3 length: 14 amino acids. Per germline, CDR1 SGHTA and CDR2 FQGNSA. Trimming stripped 5 bases from V and 3 bases from J, with 10 bases between.

The rearrangement uses TRBV19 and TRBJ1-2, with D maybe TRBD1 (5 bases). CDR3 size: 14 residues. CDR1 is LNHDA, CDR2 SQIVND, per germline (reference sequence). Trimming shortened V by 3 bases and J by 2 bases, and 10 bases separated the two germline ends. CDR3 sequence reads: CASSIGAANYGYTF. CDR3 DNA: TGTGCCAGTAGTATCGGGGCAGCAAACTATGGCTACACCTTC.

CDR3 sequence (DNA): TGTGCCAGCAGCTTAGCCTTCCGGGGAGTTCAGCCCCAGCATTTT. This encodes CASSLAFRGVQPQHF. The V gene is TRBV7-2, the J gene TRBJ1-5, with unresolved D. From germline, CDR1 is SGHTA and CDR2 FQGNSA. The V end was cut by 0 bases, the J end by 6 bases, with 12 bases between. This CDR3 has 15 amino acids.

The rearrangement joins TRBV28 to TRBJ1-4; 8 positions match TRBD1. J gave up 7 bases and V 5 bases, and 12 bases lay outside the gene matches. The CDR3 has 16 amino acids. From germline, CDR1 is MDHEN and CDR2 SYDVKM. CDR3 sequence reads: CASSAGGGAVGEKLFF. DNA for the CDR3: TGTGCCAGCAGTGCAGGGGGCGGGGCTGTCGGTGAAAAACTGTTTTTT.

J is TRBJ2-7 and V is TRBV7-2; 13 bases agree with TRBD2. Germline CDR1 reads SGHTA; CDR2 reads FQGNSA. The CDR3 contains 15 residues. The J segment lost 3 bases and the V segment lost 5 bases, leaving 4 bases of the junction unmatched. This chain's CDR3 is CASSAGTSGDYEQYF. As DNA, the CDR3 is TGTGCCAGCAGCGCCGGGACTAGCGGGGACTACGAGCAGTACTTC.

In nucleotides, the CDR3 is TGTGCCAGCCGTCTCACAGGGGAGGGGTATGGCTACACCTTC. As protein: CASRLTGEGYGYTF. The rearrangement links TRBV6-5 to TRBJ1-2; TRBD1 aligns across 7 bases. Germline CDR1 and CDR2: MNHEY and SVGAGI. The CDR3 spans 14 residues. Trimming cost V 8 bases and J 5 bases; bases outside gene matches: 11.

This clone has just one count. V is TRBV10-3 and J is TRBJ2-1; D perhaps matches TRBD2 (6 bases). From germline, CDR1 is ENHRY and CDR2 SYGVKD. V dropped 2 bases and J dropped 10 bases, with 9 bases sitting between them. The CDR3 length is 12 residues. The CDR3 region is CAISELLAEQFF. In DNA, the CDR3 is TGTGCCATCAGTGAGCTCCTAGCGGAGCAGTTCTTC.

This sequence joins TRBV25-1 and TRBJ2-3; D is perhaps TRBD1 or TRBD2 (5 bases each). Per the germline V gene, CDR1 is MGHDK and CDR2 is SYGVNS. This CDR3 is built from 14 residues. Between the trimmed V and J ends, which lost 1 base and 3 bases, there was a span of 8 bases. The CDR3: CASSEWGFTDTQYF. The CDR3 DNA reads TGTGCCAGCAGTGAATGGGGGTTTACAGATACGCAGTATTTT.

This sequence joins TRBV10-3 and TRBJ1-2; tentatively, D is TRBD1 (5 bases). In germline, CDR1 is ENHRY, CDR2 SYGVKD. V was clipped by 4 bases and J by 5 bases, with 17 bases between them. The length of the CDR3 is 15 residues. The CDR3 loop reads CAISVSGTMGYGYTF. CDR3 sequence (DNA): TGTGCCATCAGTGTATCCGGGACGATGGGATATGGCTACACCTTC.

CDR3 amino acids: CASSADRAFSGNTIYF. CDR3 nucleotides: TGTGCCAGCAGCGCGGACAGGGCATTCTCTGGAAACACCATATATTTT. The chain links TRBV7-2 to TRBJ1-3; 8 positions match TRBD1. In germline, CDR1 is SGHTA, CDR2 FQGNSA. This CDR3 has 16 amino acids. The V gene end was trimmed by 5 bases and the J gene end by 0 bases; junction bases not matched to a gene: 6.

The CDR3 region has the DNA TGTGCCAGCAGCGCAAGAGGGCAAGCGAATGAAAAACTGTTTTTT. This codes for CASSARGQANEKLFF. The J gene is TRBJ1-4, the V gene TRBV9; no firm D call. V dropped 3 bases and J dropped 5 bases, with 14 bases sitting between them. The length of the CDR3 is 15 residues. Germline V gene lookup returns CDR1 SGDLS and CDR2 YYNGEE.

This clone was recorded once. This chain joins TRBV4-2 and TRBJ1-3, with a weak D call TRBD1 (5 bases). Trimming pared 0 bases from V and 0 bases from J, leaving 12 bases between. Germline CDR1 LGHNA, CDR2 YNFKEQ. The CDR3 extends over 17 amino acids. The chain's CDR3 is CASSQDWRDGSGNTIYF. CDR3 bases: TGTGCCAGCAGCCAAGATTGGCGGGACGGCTCTGGAAACACCATATATTTT.

This clone appeared a single time. The rearrangement uses TRBV11-2 and TRBJ1-1, with D possibly matching TRBD1 (6 bases). With 5 bases removed from V and 0 bases from J, the gap between germline ends came to 10 bases. The germline V gene encodes CDR1 SGHAT and CDR2 FQNNGV. The CDR3 is 14 residues long. The CDR3 nucleotides are TGTGCCAGCAGCCTGGACAGCCTGAACACTGAAGCTTTCTTT. Amino acid sequence: CASSLDSLNTEAFF.

The chain has TRBV2 and TRBJ1-2; D remains ambiguous. CDR1 and CDR2 from the germline V gene are SNHLY and FYNNEI. This CDR3 has 14 amino acids. V was clipped by 5 bases and J by 4 bases, with 14 bases between them. The CDR3, as DNA: TGTGCCAGCAGTCCTGGACGGGGATCCTATGGCTACACCTTC. It codes for CASSPGRGSYGYTF.

The chain recombines TRBV6-1 with TRBJ2-6, with D unclear. The V gene lost 3 bases and the J gene lost 5 bases, with 11 bases spanning the gap. CDR3 length: 15 amino acids. CDR1 is MNHNS and CDR2 is SASEGT in the germline V gene. CDR3: CASSDLGSRANVLTF. CDR3 sequence (DNA): TGTGCCAGCAGTGATTTGGGGTCTCGGGCCAACGTCCTGACTTTC.

The chain joins TRBV2 to TRBJ1-4; D ambiguous. Trimming removed 4 bases at V and 0 bases at J, with 9 bases between. There are 15 residues in the CDR3. CDR1 and CDR2 (germline): SNHLY, FYNNEI. The chain's CDR3 is CASSATAATNEKLFF. CDR3 coding DNA: TGTGCCAGCAGTGCAACAGCCGCAACTAATGAAAAACTGTTTTTT. Filled out from reference TRBV2 and TRBJ1-4, the complete variable domain reads EPEVTQTPSHQVTQMGQEVILRCVPISNHLYFYWYRQILGQKVEFLVSFYNNEISEKSEIFDDQFSVERPDGSNFTLKIRSTKLEDSAMYFCASSATAATNEKLFFGSGTQLSVL.

The chain couples TRBV2 to TRBJ2-2; 7 bases align to TRBD2. Germline V gene sequence: CDR1 SNHLY, CDR2 FYNNEI. V lost 3 bases to trimming and J lost 4 bases; unmatched junction nucleotides: 2. The CDR3 is made up of 14 amino acids. CDR3 nucleotide sequence: TGTGCCAGCAGTGAGAGCGGGGCCACCGGGGAGCTGTTTTTT. Residues: CASSESGATGELFF.

This chain uses TRBV9 with TRBJ1-4, with D perhaps matching TRBD1 (6 bases). The CDR3 length is 15 residues. Germline-derived CDR1 and CDR2 are SGDLS and YYNGEE. The germline V and J ends were trimmed by 4 bases and 0 bases, with 10 bases remaining between them. The CDR3 region is CASSPRQATNEKLFF. The CDR3 nucleotides are TGTGCCAGCAGCCCTCGACAGGCAACTAATGAAAAACTGTTTTTT.

J is TRBJ1-1 and V is TRBV29-1; D is unclear. The ends were cut back, 1 base at V and 1 base at J, with 7 bases in the middle. Germline CDR1 SQVTM, CDR2 ANQGSEA. The CDR3 consists of 13 residues. The CDR3, as DNA: TGCAGCGTTGAAGTTAGGGAGAACACTGAAGCTTTCTTT. Its translation: CSVEVRENTEAFF. Full variable domain (rest looked up from reference TRBV29-1 and TRBJ1-1): SAVISQKPSRDICQRGTSLTIQCQVDSQVTMMFWYRQQPGQSLTLIATANQGSEATYESGFVIDKFPISRPNLTFSTLTVSNMSPEDSSIYLCSVEVRENTEAFFGQGTRLTVV.

The J gene is TRBJ1-6, the V gene TRBV14; 9 nucleotides align to TRBD1. Per the germline V gene, CDR1 is SGHDN and CDR2 is FVKESK. The CDR3 runs to 15 residues. The V segment lost 4 bases and the J segment 5 bases; nucleotides outside the gene matches: 3. The CDR3 DNA reads TGTGCCAGCAGCCGAAGGGACAGGGATAATTCACCCCTCCACTTT. It translates to CASSRRDRDNSPLHF.

This chain connects TRBV5-1 to TRBJ2-2; TRBD1 is a possible D gene (5 bases). From germline, CDR1 is SGHRS and CDR2 YFSETQ. There are 14 residues in the CDR3. V was clipped by 8 bases and J by 5 bases, with 16 bases between them. CDR3 coding DNA: TGCGCCAGTAGACAATCGACAGTTACCGGGGAGCTGTTTTTT. This sequence encodes CASRQSTVTGELFF.

This clone was detected once. The sample carries other DNA sequences with the same CDR3. This rearrangement joins TRBV4-2 to TRBJ2-7; TRBD2 matches at 9 bases. CDR3 size: 14 residues. The ends lost 3 bases at V and 4 bases at J; junction bases unmatched: 4. CDR1 LGHNA and CDR2 YNFKEQ come from the germline V gene. The CDR3 loop is CASSQAGGPYEQYF. Here the CDR3 DNA reads TGTGCCAGCAGCCAGGCGGGGGGGCCTTACGAGCAGTACTTC.

The chain recombines TRBV5-1 with TRBJ2-3; no reliable D call. CDR3 size: 15 residues. V gave up 8 bases and J gave up 2 bases, with 18 bases separating them. CDR1 is SGHRS, CDR2 YFSETQ, per germline. The CDR3 bases are TGCGCCAGTAGATCAAACACCTACTACACAGATACGCAGTATTTT. Protein: CASRSNTYYTDTQYF.

The chain combines TRBV18 with TRBJ2-7, with 12 bases aligning to TRBD2. The ends lost 6 bases at V and 6 bases at J; junction bases unmatched: 9. The germline V gene has CDR1 KGHSH and CDR2 LQKENI. The CDR3 runs 15 residues. The CDR3 nucleotides are TGTGCCAGCTCCCCAACCGGGACTAGCGGGTTCGAGCAGTACTTC. Amino acid sequence: CASSPTGTSGFEQYF.

For the CDR3, the DNA is TGTGCCAGCAGCGCGCAGGGTGGGGACACTGAAGCTTTCTTT. Amino acid sequence: CASSAQGGDTEAFF. This chain uses TRBV2 with TRBJ1-1, with a possible D match to TRBD1 (5 bases). The CDR3 has 14 residues. Per the germline V gene, CDR1 is SNHLY and CDR2 is FYNNEI. The V gene lost 6 bases and the J gene lost 3 bases, with 14 bases spanning the gap.

V and J are TRBV6-1 and TRBJ1-1; D call uncertain. The CDR3 spans 13 residues. Germline CDR1 MNHNS, CDR2 SASEGT. Trimming cost V 4 bases and J 0 bases, with 6 bases left between them. This CDR3 reads CASSGVLNTEAFF. As DNA, the CDR3 is TGTGCCAGCAGTGGGGTTTTGAACACTGAAGCTTTCTTT.